Here is one T cell receptor (beta chain) with its context. Amplified TCR beta CDR3 regions were obtained using RNA transcripts as template. RT-PCR in the first round used HTBI primers; a second-round multiplex PCR followed. One entry per CDR3 protein results from TCRdb running MiXCR on the multiplex PCR reads. This sample has about 210,000 distinct CDR3 sequences; 25% to 30% occur once, and the top ten carry 8.5% to 9.5%. The data stem from a study of Graves' ophthalmopathy and Graves' hyperthyroidism. CDR3 size: 13 residues. The V gene lost 0 bases and the J gene lost 4 bases, with 6 bases spanning the gap. Germline loops: CDR1 SGHVS, CDR2 FQNEAQ.

This chain links TRBV7-8 with TRBJ1-2; the D is unclear. Sample: peripheral blood. The TCR sequence derives from a man between 45 and 60 years old with Graves' ophthalmopathy. The CDR3 sequence: CASSLAGFYGYTF. DNA of the CDR3: TGTGCCAGCAGCTTAGCAGGGTTCTATGGCTACACCTTC.